Listed below are T cell receptor beta chains from one sample, sequenced in a study of T cell repertoires in cytomegalovirus infection. Using its own MiXCR run on the reads, TCRdb lists one record per CDR3 protein. This repertoire shows a few hundred thousand distinct CDR3 sequences, roughly 15% found once; its top ten account for more than 10%. The specimen sequenced was PBMCs. The receptor set was obtained from a human donor in good health (CMV status not recorded). Some clones in this sample may be carry-over from other donors' samples. CDR3s include the opening cysteine and the closing phenylalanine or tryptophan. Each record gives: CDR3 protein, CDR3 DNA, D gene, V gene, J gene, clone size. The D gene is left open where the match is weak. Clone sizes are given selectively: once, few, many, or a class where the clone is expanded.

CDR3 protein: CARHAGIGSPLHF; CDR3 DNA: TGTGCCAGACACGCAGGGATTGGGTCACCCCTCCACTTT; D gene: -; V gene: TRBV12-3/TRBV12-4; J gene: TRBJ1-6; clone size: many
CDR3 protein: CASHRSSYNSPLHF; CDR3 DNA: TGTGCCAGCCACAGAAGCTCCTATAATTCACCCCTCCACTTT; D gene: -; V gene: TRBV7-2; J gene: TRBJ1-6; clone size: few
CDR3 protein: CASSLTWAEGQRHYGYTF; CDR3 DNA: TGTGCCAGCAGCTTAACCTGGGCCGAGGGACAGCGACACTATGGCTACACCTTC; D gene: TRBD1; V gene: TRBV7-4; J gene: TRBJ1-2; clone size: many
CDR3 protein: CASSFYSGGQYF; CDR3 DNA: TGTGCCAGCAGCTTCTATAGCGGGGGGCAGTATTTT; D gene: TRBD2; V gene: TRBV7-2; J gene: TRBJ2-3; clone size: many
CDR3 protein: CASSSPPTGQASNSPLHF; CDR3 DNA: TGTGCCAGCAGTTCCCCCCCTACCGGGCAGGCTTCGAATTCACCCCTCCACTTT; D gene: -; V gene: TRBV28; J gene: TRBJ1-6; clone size: many
CDR3 protein: CASSLTGGNTGELFF; CDR3 DNA: TGCGCCAGCAGCTTGACAGGGGGGAACACCGGGGAGCTGTTTTTT; D gene: TRBD1; V gene: TRBV5-1; J gene: TRBJ2-2; clone size: few
CDR3 protein: CASSQGYVEQYF; CDR3 DNA: TGTGCCAGCAGCCAAGGGTATGTCGAGCAGTACTTC; D gene: -; V gene: TRBV14; J gene: TRBJ2-7; clone size: -
CDR3 protein: CASSLGTGLQSPLHF; CDR3 DNA: TGCGCCAGCAGCTTGGGGACAGGGTTACAGTCACCCCTCCACTTT; D gene: TRBD1; V gene: TRBV5-1; J gene: TRBJ1-6; clone size: -
CDR3 protein: CASSLRGSNTGELFF; CDR3 DNA: TGTGCCAGCAGCCTGCGGGGGTCGAACACCGGGGAGCTGTTTTTT; D gene: TRBD2; V gene: TRBV7-2; J gene: TRBJ2-2; clone size: many
CDR3 protein: CASSYRDTRNTEAFF; CDR3 DNA: TGTGCCAGCAGCTACCGGGACACAAGGAACACTGAAGCTTTCTTT; D gene: -; V gene: TRBV11-2; J gene: TRBJ1-1; clone size: -
CDR3 protein: CASSQKGQRPSGNTIYF; CDR3 DNA: TGCGCCAGCAGCCAAAAGGGACAGAGGCCGTCTGGAAACACCATATATTTT; D gene: TRBD1; V gene: TRBV4-1; J gene: TRBJ1-3; clone size: many
CDR3 protein: CASGEAGDDSPLHF; CDR3 DNA: TGTGCCAGCGGTGAGGCGGGGGATGATTCACCCCTCCACTTT; D gene: -; V gene: TRBV28; J gene: TRBJ1-6; clone size: many
CDR3 protein: CASCGETKETQYF; CDR3 DNA: TGTGCGTCATGCGGGGAAACGAAAGAGACCCAGTACTTC; D gene: -; V gene: TRBV2; J gene: TRBJ2-5; clone size: -
CDR3 protein: CASSQGLGVMNTEAFF; CDR3 DNA: TGCGCCAGCAGCCAAGGACTGGGTGTGATGAACACTGAAGCTTTCTTT; D gene: -; V gene: TRBV4-3; J gene: TRBJ1-1; clone size: few
CDR3 protein: CASRAGTGNIQYF; CDR3 DNA: TGTGCCAGCAGAGCCGGGACAGGAAACATTCAGTACTTC; D gene: TRBD1; V gene: TRBV6-5; J gene: TRBJ2-4; clone size: -
CDR3 protein: CASSLDRVGNTIYF; CDR3 DNA: TGTGCCAGCAGTTTGGATCGGGTTGGAAACACCATATATTTT; D gene: -; V gene: TRBV28; J gene: TRBJ1-3; clone size: -
CDR3 protein: CSARDGAGSSYNSPLHF; CDR3 DNA: TGCAGTGCTAGAGATGGGGCAGGGAGCTCCTATAATTCACCCCTCCACTTT; D gene: -; V gene: TRBV20-1; J gene: TRBJ1-6; clone size: -
CDR3 protein: CASSPTSGSKAYEQYF; CDR3 DNA: TGCGCCAGCAGCCCCACTTCGGGCAGTAAAGCCTACGAGCAGTACTTC; D gene: -; V gene: TRBV5-1; J gene: TRBJ2-7; clone size: many
CDR3 protein: CASSRPIGANTF; CDR3 DNA: TGTGCCAGCAGCCGCCCCATAGGGGCCAACACCTTC; D gene: -; V gene: TRBV12-3/TRBV12-4; J gene: TRBJ1-2; clone size: few
CDR3 protein: CAISEWIGATEAFF; CDR3 DNA: TGTGCCATCAGTGAGTGGATCGGCGCCACTGAAGCTTTCTTT; D gene: -; V gene: TRBV10-3; J gene: TRBJ1-1; clone size: many
CDR3 protein: CASSLRTSAGLVTQYF; CDR3 DNA: TGTGCCAGCAGTTTACGAACGTCCGCAGGGTTAGTGACCCAGTACTTC; D gene: -; V gene: TRBV27; J gene: TRBJ2-5; clone size: few
CDR3 protein: CSAKRELAGETDTQYF; CDR3 DNA: TGCAGTGCCAAGCGCGAACTAGCGGGGGAAACAGATACGCAGTATTTT; D gene: TRBD2; V gene: TRBV20-1; J gene: TRBJ2-3; clone size: many
CDR3 protein: CASSLPGQAEKLFF; CDR3 DNA: TGTGCCAGCAGCTTACCGGGACAGGCCGAAAAACTGTTTTTT; D gene: TRBD1; V gene: TRBV7-2; J gene: TRBJ1-4; clone size: many
CDR3 protein: CSARDEGTDTQYF; CDR3 DNA: TGCAGTGCTAGAGATGAGGGGACAGATACGCAGTATTTT; D gene: -; V gene: TRBV20-1; J gene: TRBJ2-3; clone size: few
CDR3 protein: CASSRDPARGSNTEAFF; CDR3 DNA: TGCGCCAGCAGCCGAGACCCAGCGCGGGGATCAAACACTGAAGCTTTCTTT; D gene: -; V gene: TRBV4-3; J gene: TRBJ1-1; clone size: -
CDR3 protein: CASSLQTVPYEQYF; CDR3 DNA: TGTGCCAGCAGCTTACAGACAGTACCCTACGAGCAGTACTTC; D gene: -; V gene: TRBV7-2; J gene: TRBJ2-7; clone size: many
CDR3 protein: CSVRPSYNEQFF; CDR3 DNA: TGCAGTGTAAGGCCATCCTACAATGAGCAGTTCTTC; D gene: -; V gene: TRBV20-1; J gene: TRBJ2-1; clone size: -
CDR3 protein: CSARGGTGGTSALETQYF; CDR3 DNA: TGCAGTGCGAGAGGAGGGACAGGGGGCACCTCGGCACTGGAGACCCAGTACTTC; D gene: TRBD1; V gene: TRBV20-1; J gene: TRBJ2-5; clone size: -
CDR3 protein: CASSHPRHLQGTEAFF; CDR3 DNA: TGTGCCAGCAGTCATCCTAGACACCTACAGGGGACTGAAGCTTTCTTT; D gene: TRBD1; V gene: TRBV11-1; J gene: TRBJ1-1; clone size: few
CDR3 protein: CASSTSLGGGQDSYEQYF; CDR3 DNA: TGTGCCAGCAGCACTAGTCTAGGCGGGGGACAGGACTCCTACGAGCAGTACTTC; D gene: -; V gene: TRBV7-9; J gene: TRBJ2-7; clone size: -
CDR3 protein: CSVELGDSSYEQYF; CDR3 DNA: TGCAGCGTTGAATTGGGGGATAGCTCCTACGAGCAGTACTTC; D gene: -; V gene: TRBV29-1; J gene: TRBJ2-7; clone size: -
CDR3 protein: CASSRTAATNEKLFF; CDR3 DNA: TGTGCCAGCAGCCGGACCGCGGCAACTAATGAAAAACTGTTTTTT; D gene: -; V gene: TRBV28; J gene: TRBJ1-4; clone size: many
CDR3 protein: CASSQGGLAGEETQYF; CDR3 DNA: TGCGCCAGCAGCCAAGGAGGACTAGCGGGGGAAGAGACCCAGTACTTC; D gene: TRBD2; V gene: TRBV4-1; J gene: TRBJ2-5; clone size: -
CDR3 protein: CATSRDRAGQGGEYEEKLFF; CDR3 DNA: TGTGCCACCAGCAGAGATCGGGCGGGACAGGGAGGGGAATACGAGGAAAAACTGTTTTTT; D gene: TRBD1; V gene: TRBV15; J gene: TRBJ1-4; clone size: few
CDR3 protein: CASSQVSNEETQYF; CDR3 DNA: TGTGCCAGCAGCCAAGTTTCTAACGAAGAGACCCAGTACTTC; D gene: -; V gene: TRBV4-2; J gene: TRBJ2-5; clone size: many
CDR3 protein: CASRAGILSGNTIYF; CDR3 DNA: TGTGCCAGCAGAGCCGGGATACTCTCTGGAAACACCATATATTTT; D gene: -; V gene: TRBV28; J gene: TRBJ1-3; clone size: few
CDR3 protein: CSARGGTDHDEKLFF; CDR3 DNA: TGCAGTGCTAGAGGCGGGACCGACCATGATGAAAAACTGTTTTTT; D gene: -; V gene: TRBV20-1; J gene: TRBJ1-4; clone size: -
CDR3 protein: CASGGGGNTEAFF; CDR3 DNA: TGTGCCAGCGGGGGGGGAGGGAACACTGAAGCTTTCTTT; D gene: -; V gene: TRBV28; J gene: TRBJ1-1; clone size: few
CDR3 protein: CASTMGQGRWGYTF; CDR3 DNA: TGTGCCAGCACTATGGGACAGGGACGCTGGGGCTACACCTTC; D gene: TRBD1; V gene: TRBV2; J gene: TRBJ1-2; clone size: -
CDR3 protein: CASSLWQDNQPQHF; CDR3 DNA: TGTGCCAGCAGTTTGTGGCAGGACAATCAGCCCCAGCATTTT; D gene: -; V gene: TRBV12-3/TRBV12-4; J gene: TRBJ1-5; clone size: -
CDR3 protein: CASSLERLAVQETQYF; CDR3 DNA: TGTGCCAGCAGCTTGGAGCGACTAGCGGTCCAAGAGACCCAGTACTTC; D gene: TRBD2; V gene: TRBV7-2; J gene: TRBJ2-5; clone size: -
CDR3 protein: CATSRDRGEGQPQHF; CDR3 DNA: TGTGCCACCAGCAGAGACAGGGGCGAAGGTCAGCCCCAGCATTTT; D gene: -; V gene: TRBV15; J gene: TRBJ1-5; clone size: -
CDR3 protein: CASSWGTGEAKSYGYTF; CDR3 DNA: TGTGCCAGCAGCTGGGGGACAGGGGAGGCGAAGAGCTATGGCTACACCTTC; D gene: TRBD1; V gene: TRBV7-2; J gene: TRBJ1-2; clone size: many
CDR3 protein: CASSFPPGQAGYGYTF; CDR3 DNA: TGTGCCAGCAGTTTCCCTCCGGGACAGGCGGGCTATGGCTACACCTTC; D gene: TRBD1; V gene: TRBV28; J gene: TRBJ1-2; clone size: -
CDR3 protein: CATTWTVFSTDTQYF; CDR3 DNA: TGTGCCACCACCTGGACAGTGTTTAGCACAGATACGCAGTATTTT; D gene: -; V gene: TRBV7-2; J gene: TRBJ2-3; clone size: few
CDR3 protein: CASSPGGFTGELFF; CDR3 DNA: TGTGCCAGCAGCCCAGGGGGTTTCACCGGGGAGCTGTTTTTT; D gene: TRBD1; V gene: TRBV7-2; J gene: TRBJ2-2; clone size: few
CDR3 protein: CSAMGQSNTEAFF; CDR3 DNA: TGCAGTGCTATGGGCCAGTCGAACACTGAAGCTTTCTTT; D gene: -; V gene: TRBV20-1; J gene: TRBJ1-1; clone size: few
CDR3 protein: CASSVQGDYNSPLHF; CDR3 DNA: TGTGCCAGCAGCGTACAAGGGGACTATAATTCACCCCTCCACTTT; D gene: -; V gene: TRBV7-2; J gene: TRBJ1-6; clone size: few
CDR3 protein: CASSLSGRGYDYGYTF; CDR3 DNA: TGTGCCAGCAGTTTATCGGGCCGGGGTTATGACTATGGCTACACCTTC; D gene: -; V gene: TRBV27; J gene: TRBJ1-2; clone size: few
CDR3 protein: CASTSRDLETQYF; CDR3 DNA: TGTGCCAGCACCAGCAGAGATTTAGAGACCCAGTACTTC; D gene: -; V gene: TRBV27; J gene: TRBJ2-5; clone size: -
CDR3 protein: CASSPRLWSSYEQYF; CDR3 DNA: TGTGCCAGCAGCCCGCGGCTCTGGAGTTCCTACGAGCAGTACTTC; D gene: -; V gene: TRBV7-2; J gene: TRBJ2-7; clone size: many
CDR3 protein: CSAWKGQRLTNYGYTF; CDR3 DNA: TGCAGTGCTTGGAAAGGACAGCGACTAACTAACTATGGCTACACCTTC; D gene: -; V gene: TRBV20-1; J gene: TRBJ1-2; clone size: few
CDR3 protein: CASSITGDGRYEQYF; CDR3 DNA: TGTGCCAGTAGTATTACAGGGGACGGTCGCTACGAGCAGTACTTC; D gene: TRBD1; V gene: TRBV19; J gene: TRBJ2-7; clone size: few
CDR3 protein: CASSARTGDNSPLHF; CDR3 DNA: TGTGCCAGCAGCGCTCGGACAGGAGATAATTCACCCCTCCACTTT; D gene: TRBD1; V gene: TRBV2; J gene: TRBJ1-6; clone size: many
CDR3 protein: CASSPSIWLAGGYEQYF; CDR3 DNA: TGTGCCAGCAGTCCCTCTATTTGGCTAGCGGGGGGTTACGAGCAGTACTTC; D gene: TRBD2; V gene: TRBV12-3/TRBV12-4; J gene: TRBJ2-7; clone size: few
CDR3 protein: CASNDRIGGEQYF; CDR3 DNA: TGTGCCAGCAACGACAGGATCGGCGGCGAGCAGTACTTC; D gene: -; V gene: TRBV7-3; J gene: TRBJ2-7; clone size: many
CDR3 protein: CASSTRDRGENTIYF; CDR3 DNA: TGTGCCAGCAGCACCCGGGACAGGGGTGAAAACACCATATATTTT; D gene: TRBD1; V gene: TRBV4-2; J gene: TRBJ1-3; clone size: few